This TCR beta chain was observed in a study of blood T cell repertoires in COVID-19. Overall study: Collection of acute and convalescent COVID-19 samples took place in the United States, Italy and Spain. T cells, B-cell-depleted T cells, or PBMCs supplied cDNA or gDNA.

In the authors' workflow: Amplifying reference gene primers gave estimates of nucleated cell counts. TCRdb's copy holds only in-frame clones and misses some; the assay was immunoSEQ multiplex PCR. That table supplies the V and J calls and clone size; D and trimming were determined from the DNA. The sample consists of about 190,000 clones, less than 85% of them appearing once. This clone was seen a single time. J lost 2 bases, V lost 2 bases, and 2 bases had no gene match. This CDR3 comprises 13 residues. CDR1 is GTSNPN and CDR2 is SVGIG in the germline V gene (reference sequence). The chain couples TRBV30 to TRBJ2-7; TRBD1 matches at 8 bases. The receptor was derived from a woman aged 50 to 60 with acute or convalescent COVID-19. The sample taken for sequencing was peripheral blood. The CDR3 nucleotides are TGTGCCTGGAGTATCAGGGGGCCCTACGAGCAGTACTTC. This translates into CAWSIRGPYEQYF.